The clone carrying this T cell receptor beta chain came up a few times. For the second PCR, which ran for roughly 6 to 11 cycles, a sample-barcoded 5' primer and a J-beta primer mix were used. A 12-random-nucleotide template-switch adaptor tagged each cDNA molecule. TCRdb redid the calling of the 5' RACE reads with MiXCR, one entry per CDR3 protein. Seen here are under 1,100,000 distinct CDR3 sequences, less than 25% observed once, and the top ten hold 0.65% to 0.75%. The data derive from a study of blood T cells in healthy people across ages. The V and J ends lost 0 bases and 3 bases respectively, with 18 bases between them. This CDR3 spans 18 amino acids. The germline gives CDR1 LGHNA, CDR2 YNFKEQ. This sample also belongs to another study, concerning T cells of mothers and their children. That work states: Six children and their three healthy Caucasian mothers were the donors. Compared with unrelated pairs, related mother-child pairs had slightly higher, non-significant overlap.

The receptor comes from a girl aged 2-10 years in good health. The sequencing input was blood. V gene TRBV4-2 combines with J gene TRBJ2-4, with D perhaps assigned TRBD1 or TRBD2 (5 bases each). The CDR3, as DNA: TGTGCCAGCAGCCAAGATCGAGGGGAAAGGGGCCACAAAAACATTCAGTACTTC. Protein product: CASSQDRGERGHKNIQYF.